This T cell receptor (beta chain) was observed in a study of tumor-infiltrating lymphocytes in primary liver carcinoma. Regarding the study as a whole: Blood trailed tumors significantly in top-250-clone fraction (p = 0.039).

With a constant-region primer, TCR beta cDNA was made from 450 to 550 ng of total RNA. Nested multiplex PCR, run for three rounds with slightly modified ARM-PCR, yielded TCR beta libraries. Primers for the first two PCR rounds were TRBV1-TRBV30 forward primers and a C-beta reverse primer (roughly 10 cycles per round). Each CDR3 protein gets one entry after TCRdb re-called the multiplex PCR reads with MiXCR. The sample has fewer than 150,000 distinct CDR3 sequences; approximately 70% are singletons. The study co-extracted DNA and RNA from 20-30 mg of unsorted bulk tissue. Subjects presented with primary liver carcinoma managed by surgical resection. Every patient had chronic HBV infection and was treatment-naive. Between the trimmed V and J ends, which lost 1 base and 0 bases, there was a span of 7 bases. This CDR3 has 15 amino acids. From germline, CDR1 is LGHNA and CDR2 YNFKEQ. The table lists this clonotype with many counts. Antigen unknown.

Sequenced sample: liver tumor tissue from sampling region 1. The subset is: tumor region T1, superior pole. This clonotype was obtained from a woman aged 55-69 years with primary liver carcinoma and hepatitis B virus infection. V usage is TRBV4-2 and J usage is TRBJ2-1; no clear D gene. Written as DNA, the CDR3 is TGTGCCAGCAGCCAAGGGGCGAGCTCCTACAATGAGCAGTTCTTC. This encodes CASSQGASSYNEQFF.